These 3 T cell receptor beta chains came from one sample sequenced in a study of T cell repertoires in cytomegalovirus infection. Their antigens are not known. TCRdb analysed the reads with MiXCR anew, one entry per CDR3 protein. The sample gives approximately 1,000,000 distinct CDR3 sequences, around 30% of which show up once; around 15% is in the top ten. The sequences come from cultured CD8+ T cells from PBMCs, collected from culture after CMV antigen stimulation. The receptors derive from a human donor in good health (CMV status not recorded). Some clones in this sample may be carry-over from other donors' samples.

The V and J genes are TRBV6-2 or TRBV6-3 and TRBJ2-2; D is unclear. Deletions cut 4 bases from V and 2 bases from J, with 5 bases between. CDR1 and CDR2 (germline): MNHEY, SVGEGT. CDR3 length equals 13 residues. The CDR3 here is CASSWVNTGELFF. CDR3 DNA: TGTGCCAGCAGTTGGGTAAACACCGGGGAGCTGTTTTTT.

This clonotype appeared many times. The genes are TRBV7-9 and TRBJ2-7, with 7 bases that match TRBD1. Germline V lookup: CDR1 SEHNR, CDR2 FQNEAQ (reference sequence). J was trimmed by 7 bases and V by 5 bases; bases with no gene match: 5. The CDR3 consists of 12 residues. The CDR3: CASSGGQREQYV. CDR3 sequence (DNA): TGTGCCAGCAGCGGGGGACAGAGGGAGCAGTACGTC.

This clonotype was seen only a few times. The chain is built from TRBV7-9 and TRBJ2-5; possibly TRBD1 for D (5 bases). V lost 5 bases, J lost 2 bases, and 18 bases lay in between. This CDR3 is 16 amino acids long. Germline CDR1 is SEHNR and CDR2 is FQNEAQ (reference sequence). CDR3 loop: CASSPAQGVDQETQYF. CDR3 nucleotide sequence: TGTGCCAGCAGCCCCGCACAAGGGGTGGATCAAGAGACCCAGTACTTC.